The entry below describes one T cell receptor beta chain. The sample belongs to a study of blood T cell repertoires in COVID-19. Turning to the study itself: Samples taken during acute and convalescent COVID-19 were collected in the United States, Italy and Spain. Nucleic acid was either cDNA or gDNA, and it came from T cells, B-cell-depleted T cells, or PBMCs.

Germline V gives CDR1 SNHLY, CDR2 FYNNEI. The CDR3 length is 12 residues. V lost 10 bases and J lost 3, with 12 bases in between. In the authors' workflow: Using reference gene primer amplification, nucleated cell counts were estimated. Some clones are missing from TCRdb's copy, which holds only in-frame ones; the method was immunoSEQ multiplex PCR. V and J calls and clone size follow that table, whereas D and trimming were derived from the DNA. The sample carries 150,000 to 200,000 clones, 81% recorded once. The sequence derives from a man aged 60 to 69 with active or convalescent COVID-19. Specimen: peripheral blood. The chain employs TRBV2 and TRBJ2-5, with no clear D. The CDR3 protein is CATSEQKETQYF. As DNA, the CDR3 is TGTGCCACATCGGAGCAGAAAGAGACCCAGTACTTC.